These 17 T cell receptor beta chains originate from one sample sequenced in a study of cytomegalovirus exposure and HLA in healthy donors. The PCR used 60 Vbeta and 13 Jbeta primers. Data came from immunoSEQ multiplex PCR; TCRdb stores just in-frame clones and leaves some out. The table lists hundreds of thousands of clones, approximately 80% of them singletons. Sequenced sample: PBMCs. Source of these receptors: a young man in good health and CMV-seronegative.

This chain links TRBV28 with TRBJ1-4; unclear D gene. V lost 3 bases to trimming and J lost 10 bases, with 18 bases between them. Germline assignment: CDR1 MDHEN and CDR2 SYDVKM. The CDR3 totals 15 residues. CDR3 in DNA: TGTGCCAGCAGTTTTCGGGGTCGAGATGTTGGAAAACTGTTTTTT. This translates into CASSFRGRDVGKLFF.

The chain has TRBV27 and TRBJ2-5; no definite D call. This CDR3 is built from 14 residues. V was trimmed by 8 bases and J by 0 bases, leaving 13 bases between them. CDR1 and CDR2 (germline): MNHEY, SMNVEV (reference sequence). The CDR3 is CASCSGRHQETQYF. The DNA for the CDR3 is TGTGCCAGCTGCTCAGGCCGGCACCAAGAGACCCAGTACTTC.

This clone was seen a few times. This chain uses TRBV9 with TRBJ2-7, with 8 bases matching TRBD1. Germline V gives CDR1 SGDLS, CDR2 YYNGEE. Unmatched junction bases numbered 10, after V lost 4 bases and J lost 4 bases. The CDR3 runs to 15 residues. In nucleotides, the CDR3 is TGTGCCAGCAGCCCGTGGGAGGACAGGGAATACGAGCAGTACTTC. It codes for CASSPWEDREYEQYF. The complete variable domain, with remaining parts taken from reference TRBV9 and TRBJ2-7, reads DSGVTQTPKHLITATGQRVTLRCSPRSGDLSVYWYQQSLDQGLQFLIQYYNGEERAKGNILERFSAQQFPDLHSELNLSSLELGDSALYFCASSPWEDREYEQYFGPGTRLTVT.

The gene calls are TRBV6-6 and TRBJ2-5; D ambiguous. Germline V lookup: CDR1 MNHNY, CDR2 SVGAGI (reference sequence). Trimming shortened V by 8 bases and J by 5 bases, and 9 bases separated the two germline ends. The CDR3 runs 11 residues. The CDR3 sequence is CASRAWETQYF. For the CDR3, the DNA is TGTGCCAGCCGCGCCTGGGAGACCCAGTACTTC.

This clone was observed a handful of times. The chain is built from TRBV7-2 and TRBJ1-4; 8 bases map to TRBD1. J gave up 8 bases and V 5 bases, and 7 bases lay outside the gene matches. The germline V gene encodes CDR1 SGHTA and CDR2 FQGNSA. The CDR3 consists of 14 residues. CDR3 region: CASSRTGRSEKLFF. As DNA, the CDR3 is TGTGCCAGCAGCCGGACAGGGCGTTCGGAAAAACTGTTTTTT.

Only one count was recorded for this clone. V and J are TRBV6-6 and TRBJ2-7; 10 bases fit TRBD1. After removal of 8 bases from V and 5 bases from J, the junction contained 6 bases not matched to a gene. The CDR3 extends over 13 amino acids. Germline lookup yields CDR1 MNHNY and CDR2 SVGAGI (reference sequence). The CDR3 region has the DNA TGTGCCAGCTGGGACAGGGGCCCCCACGAGCAGTACTTC. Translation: CASWDRGPHEQYF.

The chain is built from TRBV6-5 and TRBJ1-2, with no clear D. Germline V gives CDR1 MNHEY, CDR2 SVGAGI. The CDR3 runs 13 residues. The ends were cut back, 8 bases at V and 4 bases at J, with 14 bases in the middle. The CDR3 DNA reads TGTGCCAGCTACTCCCAGGATCCCTATGGCTACACCTTC. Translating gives CASYSQDPYGYTF.

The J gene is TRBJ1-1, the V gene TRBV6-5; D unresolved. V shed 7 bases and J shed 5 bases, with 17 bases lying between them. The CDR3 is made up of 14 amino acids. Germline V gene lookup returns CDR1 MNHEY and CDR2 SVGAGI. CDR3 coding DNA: TGTGCCAGCATTACCATCGGGAAAGAGACTGAAGCTTTCTTT. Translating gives CASITIGKETEAFF.

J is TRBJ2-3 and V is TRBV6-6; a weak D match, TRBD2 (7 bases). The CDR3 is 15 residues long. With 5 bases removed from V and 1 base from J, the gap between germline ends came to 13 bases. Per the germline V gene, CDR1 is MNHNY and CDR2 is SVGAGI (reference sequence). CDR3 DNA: TGTGCCAGCAGTACGGGGGCGGGGGGCACAGATACGCAGTATTTT. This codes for CASSTGAGGTDTQYF.

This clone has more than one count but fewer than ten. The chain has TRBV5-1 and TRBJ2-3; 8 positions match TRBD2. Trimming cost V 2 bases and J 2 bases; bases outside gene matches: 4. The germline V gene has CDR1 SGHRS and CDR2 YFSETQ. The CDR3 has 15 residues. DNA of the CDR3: TGCGCCAGCAGCTTAGCGGGGGCACCCACAGATACGCAGTATTTT. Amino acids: CASSLAGAPTDTQYF.

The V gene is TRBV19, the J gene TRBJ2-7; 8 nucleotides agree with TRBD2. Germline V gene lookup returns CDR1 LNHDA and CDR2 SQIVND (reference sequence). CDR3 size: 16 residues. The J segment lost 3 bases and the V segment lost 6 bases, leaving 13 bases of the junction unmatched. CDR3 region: CASSPTAGGGFYEQYF. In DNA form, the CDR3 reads TGTGCCAGTAGCCCCACGGCGGGGGGCGGTTTCTACGAGCAGTACTTC.

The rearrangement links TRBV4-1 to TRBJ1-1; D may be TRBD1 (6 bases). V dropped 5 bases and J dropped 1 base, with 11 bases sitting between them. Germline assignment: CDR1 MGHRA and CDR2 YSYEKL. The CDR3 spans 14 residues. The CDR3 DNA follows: TGCGCCAGCAGCGTAATGACAGGGAACACTGAAGCTTTCTTT. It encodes CASSVMTGNTEAFF.

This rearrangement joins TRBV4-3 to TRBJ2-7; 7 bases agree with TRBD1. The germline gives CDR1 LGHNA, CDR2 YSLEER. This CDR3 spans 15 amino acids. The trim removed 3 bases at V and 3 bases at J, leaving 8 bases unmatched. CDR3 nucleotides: TGCGCCAGCAGCCACACGGGTCCAGGGGGCTACGAGCAGTACTTC. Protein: CASSHTGPGGYEQYF.

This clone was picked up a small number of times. This chain's CDR3 is CASRGIPGGYNEQFF. The CDR3 DNA reads as TGTGCCAGCAGGGGAATACCAGGGGGTTACAATGAGCAGTTCTTC. The chain is built from TRBV6-1 and TRBJ2-1; 7 nucleotides match TRBD1. The length of the CDR3 is 15 residues. Germline V CDR1 and CDR2: MNHNS, SASEGT. Losses at the gene ends were 6 bases for V and 4 bases for J; bases not matched to a gene: 9.

CDR3 amino acids: CASSLWDRGEQYF. As DNA, the CDR3 is TGTGCCAGCAGTTTATGGGACAGGGGCGAGCAGTACTTC. The J gene is TRBJ2-7, the V gene TRBV28, with TRBD1 matching over 9 bases. This CDR3 contains 13 residues. Germline V CDR1 and CDR2: MDHEN, SYDVKM. V was pared by 0 bases and J by 6 bases, with 0 bases of the junction left unmatched. The entire variable domain, with the rest obtained from reference TRBV28 and TRBJ2-7, is as follows: DVKVTQSSRYLVKRTGEKVFLECVQDMDHENMFWYRQDPGLGLRLIYFSYDVKMKEKGDIPEGYSVSREKKERFSLILESASTNQTSMYLCASSLWDRGEQYFGPGTRLTVT.

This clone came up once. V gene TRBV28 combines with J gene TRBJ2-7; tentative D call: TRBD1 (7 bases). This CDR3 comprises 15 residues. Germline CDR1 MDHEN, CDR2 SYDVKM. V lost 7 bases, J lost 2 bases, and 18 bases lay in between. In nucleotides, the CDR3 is TGTGCCAGCACCCGCCGGGGGACAGTTACCTACGAGCAGTACTTC. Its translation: CASTRRGTVTYEQYF.

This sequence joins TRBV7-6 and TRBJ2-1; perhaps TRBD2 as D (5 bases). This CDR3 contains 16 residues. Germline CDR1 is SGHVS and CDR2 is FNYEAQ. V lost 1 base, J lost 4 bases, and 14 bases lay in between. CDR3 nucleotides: TGTGCCAGCAGCTTAGTGGAGGCCTCCGGTTACAATGAGCAGTTCTTC. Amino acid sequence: CASSLVEASGYNEQFF. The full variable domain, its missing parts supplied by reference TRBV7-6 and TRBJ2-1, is GAGVSQSPRYKVTKRGQDVALRCDPISGHVSLYWYRQALGQGPEFLTYFNYEAQQDKSGLPNDRFSAERPEGSISTLTIQRTEQRDSAMYRCASSLVEASGYNEQFFGPGTRLTVL.